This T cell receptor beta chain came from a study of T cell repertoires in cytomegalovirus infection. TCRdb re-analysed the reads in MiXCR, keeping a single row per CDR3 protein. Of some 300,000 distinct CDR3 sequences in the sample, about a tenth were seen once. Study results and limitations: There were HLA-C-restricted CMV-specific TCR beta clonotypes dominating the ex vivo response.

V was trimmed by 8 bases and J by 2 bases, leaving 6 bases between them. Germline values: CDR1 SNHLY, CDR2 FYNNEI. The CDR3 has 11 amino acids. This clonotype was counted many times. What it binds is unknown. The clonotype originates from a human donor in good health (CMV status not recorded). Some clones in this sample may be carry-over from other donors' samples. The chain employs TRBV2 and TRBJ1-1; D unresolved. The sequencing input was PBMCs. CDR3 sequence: CASLENTEAFF. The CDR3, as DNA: TGTGCCAGCCTGGAAAACACTGAAGCTTTCTTT.